This entry lists 7 T cell receptor beta chains sequenced from one sample in a study of cytomegalovirus exposure and HLA in healthy donors. The PCR was carried out with 60 Vbeta primers and 13 Jbeta primers. Only in-frame clones appear in the TCRdb table, and some are missing; sequencing was by immunoSEQ multiplex PCR. The sample lists 99,000 or so clones; approximately 69% were seen once. The source material was PBMCs. These TCRs come from a man in his thirties or forties in good health and CMV-seronegative.

This clone was recorded a few times. The V call is TRBV11-3, the J call TRBJ2-1, with 10 bases identical to TRBD2. This CDR3 region has 16 residues. V trimming: 5 bases; J trimming: 3 bases; junction bases outside the gene matches: 7. CDR1 is SGHNT and CDR2 is YENEEA in the germline V gene. The CDR3 sequence: CASSPPRTSGYNEQFF. The DNA for the CDR3 is TGTGCCAGCAGCCCACCGAGGACTAGCGGCTACAATGAGCAGTTCTTC.

The chain is built from TRBV5-5 and TRBJ2-2; 9 nucleotides align to TRBD2. Germline V lookup: CDR1 SGHKS, CDR2 YYEKEE (reference sequence). The V segment lost 2 bases and the J segment 3 bases; nucleotides outside the gene matches: 2. The CDR3 covers 15 residues. CDR3 sequence reads: CASSFGGGDTGELFF. The CDR3 DNA is TGTGCCAGCAGCTTTGGCGGGGGGGACACCGGGGAGCTGTTTTTT.

The chain is built from TRBV19 and TRBJ2-3, with D possibly TRBD1 on 7 matching bases. Germline loops: CDR1 LNHDA, CDR2 SQIVND (reference sequence). Between the trimmed V and J ends, which lost 3 bases and 3 bases, there was a span of 13 bases. CDR3 length: 15 residues. DNA for the CDR3: TGTGCCAGTAGTATGGCAGGGGGGAATACAGATACGCAGTATTTT. It encodes CASSMAGGNTDTQYF.

The gene calls are TRBV13 and TRBJ2-2, with 9 bases that match TRBD2. CDR1 PRHDT and CDR2 FYEKMQ come from the germline V gene (reference sequence). The trim removed 3 bases at V and 2 bases at J, leaving 4 bases unmatched. The CDR3 loop spans 16 amino acids. CDR3 residues: CASSFRTSVNTGELFF. CDR3 DNA sequence: TGTGCCAGCAGCTTCCGGACTAGCGTAAACACCGGGGAGCTGTTTTTT.

This clone has just a few counts. J is TRBJ2-5 and V is TRBV7-8, with 10 positions matching TRBD1. The DNA end favors TRBJ2-7, so the J call may be wrong. The CDR3 spans 15 residues. CDR1 is SGHVS, CDR2 FQNEAQ, per germline. The CDR3, as DNA: TGTGCCAGCAGTCGGGGGGACAGGGGTTCCTACGAGCAGTACTTC. Protein: CASSRGDRGSYEQYF.

J is TRBJ2-3 and V is TRBV4-1, with 7 bases fitting TRBD2. The CDR3 has 15 residues. Germline V gene sequence: CDR1 MGHRA, CDR2 YSYEKL. Trimming cost V 1 base and J 3 bases; bases outside gene matches: 4. The CDR3 sequence is CASSQGFGGTDTQYF. DNA for the CDR3: TGCGCCAGCAGCCAAGGGTTCGGGGGGACAGATACGCAGTATTTT.

The chain uses TRBV6-6 and TRBJ2-1, with 7 bases lining up with TRBD2. V was pared by 2 bases and J by 8 bases, with 3 bases of the junction left unmatched. CDR1 MNHNY and CDR2 SVGAGI come from the germline V gene (reference sequence). CDR3 length equals 13 residues. The CDR3: CASSYKRDHEQFF. The CDR3, as DNA: TGTGCCAGCAGTTACAAGCGGGACCATGAGCAGTTCTTC.